This T cell receptor (beta chain) was identified during a study of CXCR3-negative and CXCR3-positive naive CD8 T cells. The libraries of TRB cDNA were prepared using 5' RACE with UMI labels. TCRdb reprocessed the 5' RACE reads and reports one entry per CDR3 protein, with no DNA. Across about 86,000 distinct CDR3 sequences, the top ten clones capture roughly 0.8% of the sample. To note about this clonotype: Antigen unknown.

Study outcomes and limitations: The study found comparably high diversity in both naive subsets and much lower diversity in memory CD8+ cells. It was found that naive subsets had comparable surface CD5, and TCR strength was inferred from TRB CDR3 properties. Compared with CXCR3-negative naive cells, CXCR3-positive naive cells showed more hydrophobic TRB CDR3s.

Sorts performed in triplicate captured more than 250,000 cells each from every CD8+ T cell subset. The CDR3 is 15 amino acids. CDR1 SEHNR and CDR2 FQNEAQ come from the germline V gene (reference sequence). The gene calls are TRBV7-9 and TRBJ2-7. This receptor was obtained from a human donor in good health. Some clones in this sample may be carry-over from other donors' samples. Input material: naive CXCR3+ CD8+ T cells from blood. Subset noted: CD45RO-CCR7+CD27+CD95- naive CD8+ T cells expressing CXCR3 (TNR3+). This CDR3 is CASSRRWESSYEQYF.